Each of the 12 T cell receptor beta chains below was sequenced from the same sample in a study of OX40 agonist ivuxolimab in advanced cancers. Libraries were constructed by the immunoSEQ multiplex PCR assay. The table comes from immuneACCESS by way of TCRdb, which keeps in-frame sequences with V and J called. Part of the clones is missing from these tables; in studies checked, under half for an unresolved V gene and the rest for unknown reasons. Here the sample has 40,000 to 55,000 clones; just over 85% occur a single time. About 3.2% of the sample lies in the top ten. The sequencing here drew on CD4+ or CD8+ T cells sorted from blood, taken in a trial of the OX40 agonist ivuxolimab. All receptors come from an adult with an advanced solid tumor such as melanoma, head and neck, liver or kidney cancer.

CDR3 in amino acids: CASSQIAGSANIQYF. The CDR3, as DNA: TGTGCCAGCAGCCAAATAGCGGGTAGCGCCAACATTCAGTACTTC. The V and J genes are TRBV7-9 and TRBJ2-4; 7 bases fit TRBD2. Germline assignment: CDR1 SEHNR and CDR2 FQNEAQ (reference sequence). This CDR3 has 15 amino acids. The V and J ends lost 5 bases and 7 bases, in that order; junction bases with no gene match: 11. Looking up the rest from reference TRBV7-9 and TRBJ2-4 gives the full variable domain: DTGVSQNPRHKITKRGQNVTFRCDPISEHNRLYWYRQTLGQGPEFLTYFQNEAQLEKSRLLSDRFSAERPKGSFSTLEIQRTEQGDSAMYLCASSQIAGSANIQYFGAGTRLSVL.

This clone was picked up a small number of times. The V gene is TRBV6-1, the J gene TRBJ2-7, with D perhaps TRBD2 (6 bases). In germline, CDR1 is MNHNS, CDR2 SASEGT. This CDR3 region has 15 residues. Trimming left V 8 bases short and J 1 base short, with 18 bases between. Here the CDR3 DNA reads TGTGCCAGCCGATGGGGAGGACAACTATCCTACGAGCAGTACTTC. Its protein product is CASRWGGQLSYEQYF.

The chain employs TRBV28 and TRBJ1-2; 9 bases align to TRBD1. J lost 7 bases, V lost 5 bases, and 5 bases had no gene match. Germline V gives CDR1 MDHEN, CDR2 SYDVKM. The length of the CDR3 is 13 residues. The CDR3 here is CASSRGQGGGYTF. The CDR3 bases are TGTGCCAGCAGTCGGGGACAGGGTGGTGGCTACACCTTC.

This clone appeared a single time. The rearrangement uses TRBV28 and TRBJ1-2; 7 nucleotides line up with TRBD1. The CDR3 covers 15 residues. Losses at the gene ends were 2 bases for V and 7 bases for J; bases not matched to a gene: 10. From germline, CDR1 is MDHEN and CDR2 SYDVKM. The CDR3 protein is CASSLNPRQGGGYTF. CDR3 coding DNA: TGTGCCAGCAGTTTAAATCCGAGACAGGGAGGTGGCTACACCTTC.

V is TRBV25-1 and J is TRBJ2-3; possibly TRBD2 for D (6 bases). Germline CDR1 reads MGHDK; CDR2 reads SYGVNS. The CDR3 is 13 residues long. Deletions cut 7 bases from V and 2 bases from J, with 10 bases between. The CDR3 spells CASKRASTDTQYF. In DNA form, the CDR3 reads TGTGCCAGCAAGCGGGCATCCACAGATACGCAGTATTTT.

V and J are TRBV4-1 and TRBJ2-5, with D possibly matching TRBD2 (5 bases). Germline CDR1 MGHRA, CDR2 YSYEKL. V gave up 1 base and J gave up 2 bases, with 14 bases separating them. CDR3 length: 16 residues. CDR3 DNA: TGCGCCAGCAGCCAAGCCCCAACGGGATCACAAGAGACCCAGTACTTC. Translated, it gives CASSQAPTGSQETQYF.

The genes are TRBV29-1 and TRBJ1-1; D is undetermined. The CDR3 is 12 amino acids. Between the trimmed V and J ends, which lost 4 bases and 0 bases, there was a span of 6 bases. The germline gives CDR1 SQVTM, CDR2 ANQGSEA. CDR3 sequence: CSVAVMNTEAFF. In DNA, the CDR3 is TGCAGCGTTGCTGTGATGAACACTGAAGCTTTCTTT.

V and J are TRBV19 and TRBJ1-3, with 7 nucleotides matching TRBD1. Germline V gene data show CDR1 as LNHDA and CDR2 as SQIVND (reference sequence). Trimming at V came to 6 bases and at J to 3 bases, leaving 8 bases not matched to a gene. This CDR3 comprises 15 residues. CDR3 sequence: CASSTPTGFGNTIYF. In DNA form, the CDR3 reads TGTGCCAGTAGCACCCCGACAGGGTTTGGAAACACCATATATTTT.

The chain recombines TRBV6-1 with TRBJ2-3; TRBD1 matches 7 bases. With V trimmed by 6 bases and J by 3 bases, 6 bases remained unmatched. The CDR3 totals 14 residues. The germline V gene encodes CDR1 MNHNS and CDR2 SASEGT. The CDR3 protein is CASRPGTATDTQYF. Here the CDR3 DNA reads TGTGCCAGCAGACCCGGGACAGCAACAGATACGCAGTATTTT.

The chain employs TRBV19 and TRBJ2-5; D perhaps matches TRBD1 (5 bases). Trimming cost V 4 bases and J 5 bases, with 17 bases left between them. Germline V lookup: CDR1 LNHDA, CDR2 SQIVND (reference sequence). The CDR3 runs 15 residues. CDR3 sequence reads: CASSNSLVGRETQYF. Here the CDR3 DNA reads TGTGCCAGTAGTAACTCCCTCGTGGGGCGGGAGACCCAGTACTTC.

CDR3 region: CASSPLPPRGQTEAFF. The DNA for the CDR3 is TGTGCCAGCTCACCACTCCCTCCCAGGGGGCAAACTGAAGCTTTCTTT. V gene TRBV18 combines with J gene TRBJ1-1, with TRBD1 matching 8 bases. The germline V gene has CDR1 KGHSH and CDR2 LQKENI. This CDR3 spans 16 amino acids. Unmatched junction bases numbered 9, after V lost 1 base and J lost 5 bases.

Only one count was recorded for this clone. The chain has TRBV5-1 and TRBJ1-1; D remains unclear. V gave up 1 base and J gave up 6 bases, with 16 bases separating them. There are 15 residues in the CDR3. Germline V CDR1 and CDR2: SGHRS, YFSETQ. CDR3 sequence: CASSLLSGVVAEAFF. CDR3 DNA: TGCGCCAGCAGCTTGCTCTCCGGAGTGGTCGCTGAAGCTTTCTTT.